The next 17 T cell receptor beta chains were all read from a single sample in a study of T cell responses to AZD1222 COVID-19 vaccine. The data were produced by immunoSEQ multiplex PCR, yet TCRdb's version contains in-frame clones alone and is incomplete. The data contain 100,000 to 150,000 clones, more than 80% of them singletons. The sample in question was peripheral blood, obtained 28 days after the second AZD1222 dose. The source is an adult who received the AZD1222 COVID-19 vaccine.

V is TRBV12-1 and J is TRBJ2-7; TRBD2, as called in the table, went unchecked against the DNA. TRBV12-1 is listed as a pseudogene. The CDR3 covers 16 residues. The CDR3 region is CASSFERRPRSYEQYF. CDR3 nucleotide sequence: TGTGCCAGCAGCTTTGAACGGAGGCCGCGCTCCTACGAGCAGTACTTC.

The rearrangement joins TRBV5-8 to TRBJ1-4, with D perhaps TRBD1 (6 bases). Trimming removed 4 bases from V and 0 bases from J, with 10 bases in between. The CDR3 consists of 15 residues. Germline assignment: CDR1 SGHTS and CDR2 YDEGEE. CDR3: CASSLEGATNEKLFF. CDR3 nucleotides: TGTGCCAGCAGCCTGGAGGGGGCAACTAATGAAAAACTGTTTTTT.

The chain links TRBV12-3 or TRBV12-4 to TRBJ2-7, with D uncertain. The length of the CDR3 is 12 residues. Trimming shortened V by 4 bases and J by 4 bases, and 8 bases separated the two germline ends. Here the CDR3 reads CASSYDLYEQYF. CDR3 DNA sequence: TGTGCCAGCAGTTACGATCTTTACGAGCAGTACTTC.

The V gene is TRBV7-9, the J gene TRBJ1-5; 9 positions agree with TRBD1. The V and J ends lost 1 base and 7 bases, in that order; junction bases with no gene match: 11. This CDR3 region has 17 residues. CDR1 is SEHNR, CDR2 FQNEAQ, per germline (reference sequence). In nucleotides, the CDR3 is TGTGCCAGCAGCTTAGATGTGGGGACAGGGAAAATCCAGCCCCAGCATTTT. It encodes CASSLDVGTGKIQPQHF.

The chain links TRBV19 to TRBJ2-7; 8 bases map to TRBD2. CDR3 size: 14 residues. V shed 6 bases, J shed 2 bases, and the junction held 6 bases outside the gene matches. Germline V CDR1 and CDR2: LNHDA, SQIVND (reference sequence). The CDR3 DNA reads as TGTGCCAGTAGCCTAGGGCGGGGGGCCTACGAGCAGTACTTC. It yields the protein CASSLGRGAYEQYF.

The chain uses TRBV3-1 (or the pseudogene TRBV3-2) and TRBJ2-7, with D unclear. V was trimmed by 0 bases and J by 3 bases, leaving 3 bases between them. Germline V gene data show CDR1 as LGHDT and CDR2 as YNNKEL (reference sequence). This CDR3 is 12 amino acids long. CDR3 in amino acids: CASSQERYEQYF. The CDR3 nucleotides are TGTGCCAGCAGCCAAGAACGCTACGAGCAGTACTTC.

The chain links TRBV6-5 to TRBJ1-2; 7 bases are a match to TRBD1. The CDR3 has 14 residues. V lost 5 bases, J lost 4 bases, and 7 bases stayed unmatched. Germline V gene lookup returns CDR1 MNHEY and CDR2 SVGAGI. CDR3 sequence: CASSPRRGGYGYTF. The CDR3 DNA reads as TGTGCCAGCAGTCCCCGCAGGGGGGGCTATGGCTACACCTTC.

The chain employs TRBV30 and TRBJ2-4; D is unresolved. Trimming pared 4 bases from V and 8 bases from J, leaving 9 bases between. This CDR3 region has 11 residues. Per the germline V gene, CDR1 is GTSNPN and CDR2 is SVGIG (reference sequence). CDR3 sequence (DNA): TGTGCCTGGACTTCGGCGGACATTCAGTACTTC. Its translation is CAWTSADIQYF.

V and J are TRBV2 and TRBJ1-2, with TRBD1 as a possible D gene (6 bases). Germline V gene data show CDR1 as SNHLY and CDR2 as FYNNEI. V dropped 2 bases and J dropped 4 bases, with 8 bases sitting between them. The CDR3 is 13 amino acids. CDR3: CASSEQGTYGYTF. Here the CDR3 DNA reads TGTGCCAGCAGTGAACAGGGGACCTATGGCTACACCTTC.

Turning to this clone: Other DNA sequences in this sample translate to the same CDR3. This rearrangement joins TRBV7-9 to TRBJ2-7; 10 nucleotides match TRBD1. The CDR3 has 14 residues. The trim removed 3 bases at V and 2 bases at J, leaving 1 base unmatched. The V gene's germline CDR1 is SEHNR and CDR2 FQNEAQ (reference sequence). The CDR3, as DNA: TGTGCCAGCAGCTTGGGGACAGGGGCCTACGAGCAGTACTTC. Its protein is CASSLGTGAYEQYF.

The chain couples TRBV28 to TRBJ2-3; possible D gene TRBD1, 6 bases. Germline CDR1 MDHEN, CDR2 SYDVKM. V dropped 8 bases and J dropped 2 bases, with 23 bases sitting between them. The CDR3 covers 17 residues. CDR3 DNA sequence: TGTGCCAGCGGACGGATTACGAATACAGGGTCCACAGATACGCAGTATTTT. It translates to CASGRITNTGSTDTQYF. The variable domain in full, completed from reference TRBV28 and TRBJ2-3, reads DVKVTQSSRYLVKRTGEKVFLECVQDMDHENMFWYRQDPGLGLRLIYFSYDVKMKEKGDIPEGYSVSREKKERFSLILESASTNQTSMYLCASGRITNTGSTDTQYFGPGTRLTVL.

J is TRBJ2-7 and V is TRBV5-5, with TRBD2 identical over 13 bases. The CDR3 has 13 residues. Germline loops: CDR1 SGHKS, CDR2 YYEKEE (reference sequence). V shed 10 bases, J shed 4 bases, and the junction held 5 bases outside the gene matches. The CDR3 DNA follows: TGTGCCCCAAGACTAGCGGGGGGATACGAGCAGTACTTC. Its translation: CAPRLAGGYEQYF.

The rearrangement joins TRBV11-2 to TRBJ2-3, with 14 bases aligning to TRBD2. Germline values: CDR1 SGHAT, CDR2 FQNNGV. The length of the CDR3 is 17 residues. Trimming at V came to 3 bases and at J to 4 bases, leaving 6 bases not matched to a gene. The CDR3 DNA reads as TGTGCCAGCAGCTTGAGGGGACTAGCGGGGGCCGCAGATACGCAGTATTTT. Protein: CASSLRGLAGAADTQYF. Full variable domain (rest looked up from reference TRBV11-2 and TRBJ2-3): EAGVAQSPRYKIIEKRQSVAFWCNPISGHATLYWYQQILGQGPKLLIQFQNNGVVDDSQLPKDRFSAERLKGVDSTLKIQPAKLEDSAVYLCASSLRGLAGAADTQYFGPGTRLTVL.

The chain combines TRBV20-1 with TRBJ1-2; the D is unclear. This CDR3 has 10 amino acids. Germline lookup yields CDR1 DFQATT and CDR2 SNEGSKA (reference sequence). The V and J ends lost 3 bases and 5 bases respectively, with 4 bases between them. The CDR3 spells CSASGYGYTF. Written as DNA, the CDR3 is TGCAGTGCTAGTGGTTATGGCTACACCTTC.

The chain is built from TRBV3-1 (or the pseudogene TRBV3-2) and TRBJ1-3; the match to TRBD1 covers 8 bases. This CDR3 is built from 12 residues. Germline lookup yields CDR1 LGHDT and CDR2 YNNKEL (reference sequence). V was clipped by 8 bases and J by 4 bases; unmatched bases: 1. CDR3 region: CASGQGGNTIYF. The DNA of the CDR3 is TGTGCCAGCGGACAGGGAGGAAACACCATATATTTT.

V gene TRBV28 combines with J gene TRBJ2-1, with a tentative D call TRBD2 (6 bases). V dropped 6 bases and J dropped 0 bases, with 12 bases sitting between them. Germline CDR1 MDHEN, CDR2 SYDVKM. The CDR3 covers 15 residues. The CDR3 protein is CASRAGSRSYNEQFF. The CDR3 DNA sequence: TGTGCCAGCAGGGCCGGGAGCCGCTCCTACAATGAGCAGTTCTTC.

The chain has TRBV7-3 and TRBJ2-7; 8 bases fit TRBD2. The V gene end was trimmed by 5 bases and the J gene end by 0 bases; junction bases not matched to a gene: 6. The CDR3 runs to 15 residues. The germline CDR1 and CDR2 sequences are SGHTA and FQGTGA. The CDR3 here is CASSRSGGSSYEQYF. The CDR3 DNA reads TGTGCCAGCAGCCGAAGCGGGGGTAGCTCCTACGAGCAGTACTTC.